Presented here are 24 T cell receptor beta chains from one specimen sequenced in a study of a mutant IDH1 vaccine in newly diagnosed glioma. Time point meaning: week 35, safety follow-up. One vaccine dose held 300 ug of mutant IDH1 20-mer peptide and came with topical imiquimod. These TCRs' antigens remain unknown. TCRdb's table, derived via immunoSEQ multiplex PCR, lists solely in-frame clones and lacks some. In the table there are about 47,000 clones, 85% to 90% of which are singletons. The sequences come from PBMCs, collected from a glioma patient whose treatment included an IDH1 peptide vaccine. Receptor source: a woman between 35 and 50 years old with glioma.

This clone has only a few counts. The genes are TRBV29-1 and TRBJ1-1; D unclear. Per the germline V gene, CDR1 is SQVTM and CDR2 is ANQGSEA. CDR3 size: 13 residues. Deletions cut 1 base from V and 1 base from J, with 7 bases between. CDR3 region: CSVEVSKNTEAFF. DNA of the CDR3: TGCAGCGTTGAAGTAAGTAAGAACACTGAAGCTTTCTTT.

The CDR3 protein is CASSPSGTVTEAFF. The CDR3 DNA is TGTGCCAGCAGCCCCTCCGGGACCGTCACTGAAGCTTTCTTT. This chain links TRBV7-2 with TRBJ1-1; maybe TRBD1 (5 bases). Germline-derived CDR1 and CDR2 are SGHTA and FQGNSA. This CDR3 is 14 amino acids long. The V end was cut by 5 bases, the J end by 4 bases, with 14 bases between.

This clone was recorded once. The genes are TRBV5-1 and TRBJ2-5, with no clear D. Looked up from germline, CDR1 is SGHRS and CDR2 is YFSETQ. Trimming shortened V by 4 bases and J by 5 bases, and 15 bases separated the two germline ends. The length of the CDR3 is 14 residues. CDR3 protein: CASSQPGMGETQYF. CDR3 in DNA: TGCGCCAGCAGCCAACCTGGGATGGGTGAGACCCAGTACTTC.

The rearrangement uses TRBV4-1 and TRBJ2-7, with a tentative D call TRBD2 (7 bases). CDR1 MGHRA and CDR2 YSYEKL come from the germline V gene. The CDR3 loop spans 15 amino acids. V lost 4 bases and J 2 bases, leaving 15 bases between the germline ends. The CDR3 loop is CASSRSGTPTYEQYF. DNA of the CDR3: TGCGCCAGCAGCCGAAGCGGGACACCTACCTACGAGCAGTACTTC.

The chain combines TRBV15 with TRBJ2-5; 14 bases are a match to TRBD2. J lost 6 bases, V lost 0 bases, and 6 bases had no gene match. The CDR3 has 17 residues. Germline V gene data show CDR1 as LNHNV and CDR2 as YYDKDF (reference sequence). CDR3 bases: TGTGCCACCAGCAGAGATATGGGACTAGCGGGAGTAAAGACCCAGTACTTC. Its translation is CATSRDMGLAGVKTQYF. The entire variable domain, with the rest obtained from reference TRBV15 and TRBJ2-5, is as follows: DAMVIQNPRYQVTQFGKPVTLSCSQTLNHNVMYWYQQKSSQAPKLLFHYYDKDFNNEADTPDNFQSRRPNTSFCFLDIRSPGLGDTAMYLCATSRDMGLAGVKTQYFGPGTRLLVL.

The J gene is TRBJ1-1, the V gene TRBV6-1; D perhaps matches TRBD1 (6 bases). The CDR3 is made up of 14 amino acids. The germline CDR1 and CDR2 sequences are MNHNS and SASEGT. Trimming stripped 2 bases from V and 8 bases from J, with 15 bases between. DNA for the CDR3: TGTGCCAGCAGTGAACTTCAGGGGAAAGGGGAAGCTTTCTTT. It encodes CASSELQGKGEAFF.

V gene TRBV19 combines with J gene TRBJ2-5; TRBD2 aligns across 12 bases. CDR3 length equals 15 residues. Germline V gene data show CDR1 as LNHDA and CDR2 as SQIVND (reference sequence). V gave up 7 bases and J gave up 4 bases; unmatched junction bases: 7. The CDR3 region is CASTRLAGVGETQYF. CDR3 nucleotides: TGTGCCAGTACCCGACTAGCGGGAGTTGGAGAGACCCAGTACTTC.

The chain has TRBV19 and TRBJ1-5; D call uncertain. The CDR3 is 15 amino acids. In germline, CDR1 is LNHDA, CDR2 SQIVND (reference sequence). Trimming took off 3 bases at V and 0 bases at J, with 9 bases between the two ends. The CDR3 protein is CASSIGYYSNQPQHF. DNA for the CDR3: TGTGCCAGTAGTATCGGGTACTATAGCAATCAGCCCCAGCATTTT.

This CDR3 reads CASSPGTGTDTQYF. For the CDR3, the DNA is TGCGCCAGCAGCCCCGGGACAGGCACAGATACGCAGTATTTT. V usage is TRBV5-1 and J usage is TRBJ2-3; 7 bases map to TRBD1. The CDR3 contains 14 residues. Germline CDR1 is SGHRS and CDR2 is YFSETQ. After removal of 4 bases from V and 1 base from J, the junction contained 3 bases not matched to a gene.

CDR3 amino acids: CASSRAGASTGELFF. Here the CDR3 DNA reads TGTGCCAGCAGCAGAGCGGGAGCTAGCACCGGGGAGCTGTTTTTT. The chain has TRBV6-6 and TRBJ2-2; 8 nucleotides agree with TRBD2. With V trimmed by 6 bases and J by 4 bases, 7 bases remained unmatched. The CDR3 spans 15 residues. The germline V gene has CDR1 MNHNY and CDR2 SVGAGI (reference sequence).

The rearrangement links TRBV5-1 to TRBJ2-7; D is ambiguous. The V and J ends lost 0 bases and 5 bases respectively, with 15 bases between them. The CDR3 has 15 amino acids. Per germline, CDR1 SGHRS and CDR2 YFSETQ. The CDR3 here is CASSLDTNSRNEQYF. The DNA for the CDR3 is TGCGCCAGCAGCTTGGACACTAATTCCAGGAACGAGCAGTACTTC.

The rearrangement uses TRBV5-1 and TRBJ2-1; 7 bases fit TRBD2. The CDR3 has 15 residues. Germline V gives CDR1 SGHRS, CDR2 YFSETQ. V dropped 0 bases and J dropped 6; count of bases not matched to a gene: 6. CDR3 DNA: TGCGCCAGCAGCTTGGCGGGAGGAACCGGCAATGAGCAGTTCTTC. This codes for CASSLAGGTGNEQFF.

V gene TRBV19 combines with J gene TRBJ2-1; 8 bases match TRBD2. This CDR3 has 15 residues. J was trimmed by 4 bases and V by 4 bases; bases with no gene match: 6. Per the germline V gene, CDR1 is LNHDA and CDR2 is SQIVND (reference sequence). The CDR3 DNA follows: TGTGCCAGTAGTACCATAGCGGGGCCATACAATGAGCAGTTCTTC. Translated, it gives CASSTIAGPYNEQFF. Full variable domain (outside the CDR3, taken from reference TRBV19 and TRBJ2-1): DGGITQSPKYLFRKEGQNVTLSCEQNLNHDAMYWYRQDPGQGLRLIYYSQIVNDFQKGDIAEGYSVSREKKESFPLTVTSAQKNPTAFYLCASSTIAGPYNEQFFGPGTRLTVL.

This clone was recorded a few times. The J gene is TRBJ2-1, the V gene TRBV5-6; 8 nucleotides agree with TRBD2. The CDR3 has 14 residues. Germline trimming cut 0 bases from V and 9 bases from J; bases unmatched to any gene: 5. Germline CDR1 is SGHDT and CDR2 is YYEEEE. The CDR3 sequence is CASSLGRGGLEQFF. The CDR3 DNA sequence: TGTGCCAGCAGCTTGGGTCGGGGGGGCCTTGAGCAGTTCTTC.

The chain recombines TRBV4-2 with TRBJ2-1; TRBD2 matches at 10 bases. In germline, CDR1 is LGHNA, CDR2 YNFKEQ. This CDR3 spans 16 amino acids. V was pared by 3 bases and J by 2 bases, with 4 bases of the junction left unmatched. The CDR3 nucleotides are TGTGCCAGCAGCCAGGTAGCGGGAGGAGCCTACAATGAGCAGTTCTTC. Translating gives CASSQVAGGAYNEQFF.

The V gene is TRBV5-3, the J gene TRBJ2-3; 11 positions match TRBD2. TRBV5-3 has ORF status, its function being uncertain. The CDR3 length is 15 residues. V was clipped by 0 bases and J by 6 bases; unmatched bases: 3. CDR3 amino acids: CARSLDSGGADTQYF. DNA of the CDR3: TGTGCCAGAAGCTTGGATAGCGGGGGGGCGGATACGCAGTATTTT.

The chain combines TRBV5-1 with TRBJ2-7; 7 bases are shared with TRBD2. Losses at the gene ends were 0 bases for V and 6 bases for J; bases not matched to a gene: 6. In germline, CDR1 is SGHRS, CDR2 YFSETQ. The CDR3 loop spans 14 amino acids. DNA of the CDR3: TGCGCCAGCAGCTTGGTGCGGGAGAGAACCGAGCAGTACTTC. This codes for CASSLVRERTEQYF.

The CDR3 spells CASSSRTDTDTQYF. The CDR3 DNA reads TGTGCCAGCAGCTCCCGTACTGACACAGATACGCAGTATTTT. J is TRBJ2-3 and V is TRBV9; D is uncertain. The ends were cut back, 4 bases at V and 2 bases at J, with 11 bases in the middle. CDR1 is SGDLS, CDR2 YYNGEE, per germline. CDR3 size: 14 residues.

The chain combines TRBV11-2 with TRBJ1-2; D perhaps matches TRBD1 (5 bases). The germline V gene has CDR1 SGHAT and CDR2 FQNNGV. With 5 bases removed from V and 3 bases from J, the gap between germline ends came to 16 bases. This CDR3 region has 15 residues. CDR3 in amino acids: CASSPIKGPDYGYTF. The CDR3 DNA reads as TGTGCCAGCAGCCCGATTAAGGGGCCGGACTATGGCTACACCTTC.

The chain joins TRBV2 to TRBJ1-4; 9 positions agree with TRBD1. V was pared by 3 bases and J by 7 bases, with 9 bases of the junction left unmatched. Germline CDR1 SNHLY, CDR2 FYNNEI. The CDR3 loop spans 16 amino acids. CDR3 in amino acids: CASSDAGQGGSEKLFF. For the CDR3, the DNA is TGTGCCAGCAGTGATGCGGGACAGGGAGGAAGTGAAAAACTGTTTTTT.

This sequence joins TRBV7-9 and TRBJ1-2; D may be TRBD1 (6 bases). CDR1 and CDR2 (germline): SEHNR, FQNEAQ (reference sequence). With 5 bases removed from V and 6 bases from J, the gap between germline ends came to 16 bases. The CDR3 covers 14 residues. The CDR3 loop reads CASSITGSSDGYTF. The DNA for the CDR3 is TGTGCCAGCAGCATCACAGGGTCATCGGATGGCTACACCTTC. Based on the CDR3 plus reference TRBV7-9 and TRBJ1-2, the full variable domain is DTGVSQNPRHKITKRGQNVTFRCDPISEHNRLYWYRQTLGQGPEFLTYFQNEAQLEKSRLLSDRFSAERPKGSFSTLEIQRTEQGDSAMYLCASSITGSSDGYTFGSGTRLTVV.

The chain employs TRBV5-5 and TRBJ1-2; 8 positions agree with TRBD1. The CDR3 has 15 residues. Trimming took 2 bases from V and 1 from J; bases not matched to a gene: 4. The germline V gene encodes CDR1 SGHKS and CDR2 YYEKEE (reference sequence). CDR3: CASSFGQGGNYGYTF. CDR3 sequence (DNA): TGTGCCAGCAGCTTCGGACAGGGAGGTAACTATGGCTACACCTTC.

V usage is TRBV28 and J usage is TRBJ1-1; D is possibly TRBD1 (6 bases). This CDR3 comprises 17 residues. The V gene's germline CDR1 is MDHEN and CDR2 SYDVKM. Trimming shortened V by 1 base and J by 4 bases, and 19 bases separated the two germline ends. CDR3 in amino acids: CASSLLERAGAITEAFF. The CDR3 bases are TGTGCCAGCAGTTTATTAGAAAGAGCAGGGGCGATCACTGAAGCTTTCTTT.

V is TRBV7-2 and J is TRBJ1-2; D call uncertain. The CDR3 spans 11 residues. The germline CDR1 and CDR2 sequences are SGHTA and FQGNSA. V was shortened by 1 base and J by 6 bases, with 3 bases between the two germline ends. The CDR3, as DNA: TGTGCCAGCAGCTTAGAAGATGGCTACACCTTC. This codes for CASSLEDGYTF.